Below, 8 T cell receptor beta chains from the same sample are listed, as sequenced in a study. A single record per CDR3 protein comes from TCRdb applying MiXCR to the 5' RACE reads. The profile shows about 41,000 distinct CDR3 sequences, just under 30% of them singletons. Sequencing was done on a sample of memory CD4+ T cells sorted from a lymph node. The sample's subset: memory CD4+ T cells, CD4+CD45RO+CD25-. Receptors were obtained from a female donor with breast cancer.

The chain carries TRBV7-3 and TRBJ2-1; D is unclear. The V and J ends lost 3 bases and 2 bases respectively, with 14 bases between them. The CDR3 totals 16 residues. CDR1 is SGHTA and CDR2 is FQGTGA in the germline V gene. In DNA, the CDR3 is TGTGCCAGCAGCTTGAGCCCGTCAAACGCCTACAATGAGCAGTTCTTC. Its protein is CASSLSPSNAYNEQFF.

In this sample, this clonotype turned up a few times. The chain combines TRBV28 with TRBJ2-6; D uncertain. Germline V gene sequence: CDR1 MDHEN, CDR2 SYDVKM. V was shortened by 4 bases and J by 3 bases, with 4 bases between the two germline ends. This CDR3 comprises 13 residues. The CDR3 loop reads CASSWGGANVLTF. The CDR3 DNA reads as TGTGCCAGCAGTTGGGGTGGGGCCAACGTCCTGACTTTC.

J is TRBJ2-7 and V is TRBV7-2, with D perhaps given as TRBD1 or TRBD2 (5 bases each). Germline V gene lookup returns CDR1 SGHTA and CDR2 FQGNSA. The V end lost 3 bases, the J end lost 4 bases, and 16 bases lay between the germline ends. This CDR3 contains 15 residues. CDR3 bases: TGTGCCAGCAGCTTGGCTGGGACGGAGGCTTACGAGCAGTACTTC. As protein: CASSLAGTEAYEQYF.

In its sample, this clonotype was seen a few times. The CDR3 loop is CASHAGNSPLHF. Written as DNA, the CDR3 is TGTGCCAGTCATGCAGGGAATTCACCCCTCCACTTT. The V gene is TRBV28, the J gene TRBJ1-6, with a tentative D call TRBD1 (5 bases). This CDR3 region has 12 residues. Looked up from germline, CDR1 is MDHEN and CDR2 is SYDVKM. The V and J ends lost 9 bases and 7 bases respectively, with 10 bases between them.

The gene calls are TRBV7-2 and TRBJ2-1, with TRBD2 matching 7 bases. Germline values: CDR1 SGHTA, CDR2 FQGNSA. The CDR3 loop spans 16 amino acids. Trimming removed 0 bases from V and 7 bases from J; junction bases left unmatched: 9. The CDR3 reads CASSLAHSGLGNEQFF. Written as DNA, the CDR3 is TGTGCCAGCAGCTTAGCCCATAGCGGGTTAGGGAATGAGCAGTTCTTC.

This clonotype was observed a few times. The chain couples TRBV27 to TRBJ1-1; D not resolved. From germline, CDR1 is MNHEY and CDR2 SMNVEV (reference sequence). The CDR3 totals 11 residues. The germline V and J ends were trimmed by 6 bases and 4 bases, with 6 bases remaining between them. The CDR3 region has the DNA TGTGCCAGCAGGGGGATCACTGAAGCTTTCTTT. Translating it yields CASRGITEAFF.

The V gene is TRBV5-1, the J gene TRBJ2-7, with D possibly called TRBD1 or TRBD2 (5 bases each). Trimming removed 4 bases from V and 4 bases from J, with 6 bases in between. Per the germline V gene, CDR1 is SGHRS and CDR2 is YFSETQ. This CDR3 spans 11 amino acids. For the CDR3, the DNA is TGCGCCAGCAGCGAGGGGTACGAGCAGTACTTC. It codes for CASSEGYEQYF.

The chain couples TRBV28 to TRBJ2-7; 11 bases line up with TRBD2. V lost 4 bases to trimming and J lost 3 bases; unmatched junction nucleotides: 5. Germline assignment: CDR1 MDHEN and CDR2 SYDVKM. This CDR3 comprises 15 residues. Here the CDR3 reads CASSSGTSGLYEQYF. As DNA, the CDR3 is TGTGCCAGCAGTTCTGGGACTAGCGGCCTCTACGAGCAGTACTTC.